The clone carrying this TCR beta chain appeared a few times. Antigen: not known. The record originates from a study of blood T cells in healthy people across ages. Findings and caveats of the study: Percentage of naive T cells showed a strong correlation with TCR beta diversity.

The donors, healthy Caucasians from Russia, were aged about 6 to 95. Peripheral blood, roughly 11 milliliters per donor, was collected. It was with a sample-barcoded 5' primer and a J-beta primer mix that a second PCR of about 6 to 12 cycles was run. Each cDNA molecule carried a tag from a template-switch adaptor that contained 12 random nucleotides. TCRdb itself ran the 5' RACE reads through MiXCR, one entry per CDR3 protein. This sample has about 970,000 distinct CDR3 sequences; roughly 51% occur once, and the top ten carry 20% to 25%. Between the trimmed V and J ends, which lost 3 bases and 3 bases, there was a span of 9 bases. This CDR3 region has 13 residues. CDR1 is SGHDT, CDR2 YYEEEE, per germline.

Sequenced: blood. J is TRBJ1-2 and V is TRBV5-6; TRBD1 is a possible D gene (5 bases). The receptor comes from a woman aged 55-69 years in good health. Here the CDR3 reads CASSWDGDYGYTF. The CDR3, as DNA: TGTGCCAGCAGCTGGGACGGGGACTATGGCTACACCTTC.